Shown below are 24 T cell receptor beta chains from a single sample sequenced in a study of T cell changes during pregnancy in multiple sclerosis. Profiled with immunoSEQ multiplex PCR; TCRdb holds only in-frame clones, not every one. This table has around 70,000 clones, about 91% appearing once. The sequencing used peripheral blood, collected after pregnancy. The source is a female donor with multiple sclerosis, enrolled in a pregnancy study.

The chain links TRBV7-6 to TRBJ2-7; TRBD2 is a possible D gene (6 bases). Germline V gene data show CDR1 as SGHVS and CDR2 as FNYEAQ. CDR3 length: 15 residues. Trimming cost V 5 bases and J 4 bases, with 18 bases left between them. CDR3 amino acids: CASSDRVAGQYEQYF. CDR3 bases: TGTGCCAGCAGCGACCGCGTGGCGGGGCAATACGAGCAGTACTTC.

This chain links TRBV9 with TRBJ2-7; 9 bases match TRBD2. V lost 0 bases and J lost 6; bases outside the gene matches: 10. The germline V gene encodes CDR1 SGDLS and CDR2 YYNGEE. This CDR3 is built from 16 residues. CDR3 bases: TGTGCCAGCAGCGTAGCCAGCCTAGCGGGATTGGCCGAGCAGTACTTC. Its protein is CASSVASLAGLAEQYF. The full variable domain, its missing parts supplied by reference TRBV9 and TRBJ2-7, is DSGVTQTPKHLITATGQRVTLRCSPRSGDLSVYWYQQSLDQGLQFLIQYYNGEERAKGNILERFSAQQFPDLHSELNLSSLELGDSALYFCASSVASLAGLAEQYFGPGTRLTVT.

V is TRBV10-3 and J is TRBJ1-3; 10 bases agree with TRBD1. This CDR3 is 14 amino acids long. Trimming at V came to 9 bases and at J to 0 bases, leaving 2 bases not matched to a gene. CDR1 is ENHRY and CDR2 is SYGVKD in the germline V gene. The CDR3 nucleotides are TGTGCCATGGGACAGGGGAGCTCTGGAAACACCATATATTTT. Protein sequence: CAMGQGSSGNTIYF.

This sequence joins TRBV28 and TRBJ2-7; D ambiguous. This CDR3 spans 14 amino acids. Between the trimmed V and J ends, which lost 4 bases and 2 bases, there was a span of 12 bases. Germline V gives CDR1 MDHEN, CDR2 SYDVKM. The CDR3 sequence is CASSSAQVTYEQYF. In DNA, the CDR3 is TGTGCCAGCAGTTCAGCGCAAGTAACCTACGAGCAGTACTTC.

The chain recombines TRBV27 with TRBJ2-1; 7 bases are a match to TRBD2. With V trimmed by 7 bases and J by 4 bases, 10 bases remained unmatched. The germline V gene encodes CDR1 MNHEY and CDR2 SMNVEV (reference sequence). The CDR3 loop spans 15 amino acids. CDR3 sequence: CASTSSGLGYNEQFF. The CDR3 DNA sequence: TGTGCCAGCACCTCGTCCGGACTAGGGTACAATGAGCAGTTCTTC.

The rearrangement joins TRBV4-2 to TRBJ2-5; tentatively, D is TRBD2 (6 bases). There are 13 residues in the CDR3. Between the trimmed V and J ends, which lost 0 bases and 5 bases, there was a span of 7 bases. CDR1 LGHNA and CDR2 YNFKEQ come from the germline V gene. The CDR3 reads CASSQEGTETQYF. In nucleotides, the CDR3 is TGTGCCAGCAGCCAAGAGGGGACTGAGACCCAGTACTTC.

The chain is built from TRBV30 and TRBJ1-5; possibly TRBD1 for D (6 bases). The V and J ends lost 2 bases and 9 bases respectively, with 14 bases between them. Germline V CDR1 and CDR2: GTSNPN, SVGIG (reference sequence). CDR3 size: 13 residues. The CDR3 here is CAWSKGGAGPQHF. DNA of the CDR3: TGTGCCTGGAGTAAAGGGGGGGCTGGGCCCCAGCATTTT.

This clone was observed once. J is TRBJ1-2 and V is TRBV19, with a tentative D call TRBD1 (6 bases). Germline assignment: CDR1 LNHDA and CDR2 SQIVND (reference sequence). Deletions cut 5 bases from V and 7 bases from J, with 11 bases between. The CDR3 covers 12 residues. CDR3 bases: TGTGCCAGTAGTTTCGCAGGGGTTGGCTACACCTTC. This encodes CASSFAGVGYTF.

This chain links TRBV10-3 with TRBJ2-7; 12 bases match TRBD2. The CDR3 loop spans 13 amino acids. J gave up 7 bases and V 2 bases, and 0 bases lay outside the gene matches. Germline assignment: CDR1 ENHRY and CDR2 SYGVKD. CDR3 coding DNA: TGTGCCATCAGTGAGGGGACTAGCGGGGAGCAGTACTTC. This translates into CAISEGTSGEQYF.

The gene calls are TRBV6-5 and TRBJ1-1; D possibly corresponds to TRBD1 (6 bases). The germline gives CDR1 MNHEY, CDR2 SVGAGI. The CDR3 consists of 16 residues. Trimming took off 2 bases at V and 5 bases at J, with 18 bases between the two ends. The DNA for the CDR3 is TGTGCCAGCAGTTACCCTGGATTCAGGGGAGGGACTGAAGCTTTCTTT. Translated: CASSYPGFRGGTEAFF.

In nucleotides, the CDR3 is TGTGCCTGGGACCTTACAGGGGGCAACGAGCAGTACTTC. It encodes CAWDLTGGNEQYF. The rearrangement links TRBV30 to TRBJ2-7; 9 nucleotides match TRBD1. The length of the CDR3 is 13 residues. V was clipped by 5 bases and J by 5 bases; unmatched bases: 7. CDR1 GTSNPN and CDR2 SVGIG come from the germline V gene (reference sequence).

The CDR3 region has the DNA TGTGCCAGCAGCTCCGGACAGGGAGAGTATAGGGACTATGGCTACACCTTC. Translation: CASSSGQGEYRDYGYTF. The gene calls are TRBV5-4 and TRBJ1-2, with 8 positions matching TRBD1. CDR1 is SGHNT and CDR2 is YYREEE in the germline V gene (reference sequence). V shed 3 bases and J 3 bases; nucleotides not matched to a gene: 13. The CDR3 extends over 17 amino acids.

V usage is TRBV5-6 and J usage is TRBJ2-5; 7 nucleotides line up with TRBD2. This CDR3 spans 14 amino acids. The germline V gene has CDR1 SGHDT and CDR2 YYEEEE. J was trimmed by 5 bases and V by 4 bases; bases with no gene match: 8. CDR3 in amino acids: CASSRAGEGETQYF. CDR3 nucleotides: TGTGCCAGCAGCCGGGCGGGAGAGGGGGAGACCCAGTACTTC.

This clone was seen more than once but under ten times. The genes are TRBV11-2 and TRBJ1-1; possible D gene TRBD1, 5 bases. Germline V lookup: CDR1 SGHAT, CDR2 FQNNGV. V was clipped by 0 bases and J by 0 bases, with 8 bases between them. The CDR3 is made up of 15 amino acids. CDR3 sequence: CASSLEPGLNTEAFF. The DNA of the CDR3 is TGTGCCAGCAGCTTAGAACCAGGGTTGAACACTGAAGCTTTCTTT. The variable domain in full, with the rest retrieved from reference TRBV11-2 and TRBJ1-1, is EAGVAQSPRYKIIEKRQSVAFWCNPISGHATLYWYQQILGQGPKLLIQFQNNGVVDDSQLPKDRFSAERLKGVDSTLKIQPAKLEDSAVYLCASSLEPGLNTEAFFGQGTRLTVV.

CDR3 region: CASSRGLAAYEQYF. The CDR3 nucleotides are TGTGCCAGCAGTCGCGGACTAGCAGCCTACGAGCAGTACTTC. V usage is TRBV27 and J usage is TRBJ2-7; TRBD2 agrees at 8 bases. Trimming removed 5 bases from V and 2 bases from J; junction bases left unmatched: 5. The germline V gene has CDR1 MNHEY and CDR2 SMNVEV (reference sequence). The CDR3 covers 14 residues.

CDR3 DNA sequence: TGTGCCAGCAGCATCGCCGCCTCAGGATCTGAAGCTTTCTTT. Its translation: CASSIAASGSEAFF. The rearrangement joins TRBV27 to TRBJ1-1; D is unresolved. Germline CDR1 is MNHEY and CDR2 is SMNVEV (reference sequence). Trimming removed 6 bases at V and 6 bases at J, with 17 bases between. The CDR3 runs to 14 residues.

J is TRBJ1-1 and V is TRBV7-8, with TRBD1 matching over 10 bases. The junction had 2 bases not matched to a gene; V was cut back by 0 bases and J by 4 bases. The CDR3 spans 15 residues. Germline CDR1 SGHVS, CDR2 FQNEAQ. In nucleotides, the CDR3 is TGTGCCAGCAGCTTAGCGGACAGGGGGAGCACTGAAGCTTTCTTT. Protein sequence: CASSLADRGSTEAFF.

V is TRBV27 and J is TRBJ2-7; D is ambiguous. CDR1 is MNHEY and CDR2 is SMNVEV in the germline V gene (reference sequence). V lost 2 bases and J lost 3, with 8 bases in between. The length of the CDR3 is 13 residues. The CDR3 here is CASSLVNFYEQYF. Written as DNA, the CDR3 is TGTGCCAGCAGTTTAGTTAACTTCTACGAGCAGTACTTC.

V and J are TRBV27 and TRBJ2-7, with TRBD1 matching 7 bases. The germline V gene encodes CDR1 MNHEY and CDR2 SMNVEV (reference sequence). The CDR3 has 13 residues. J gave up 2 bases and V 2 bases, and 0 bases lay outside the gene matches. The CDR3 DNA reads as TGTGCCAGCAGTTTAAGGGGGCCCTACGAGCAGTACTTC. Residues: CASSLRGPYEQYF.

The CDR3 is CASSSGDRDRGEKLFF. Here the CDR3 DNA reads TGCGCCAGCAGCTCAGGAGACCGGGACAGGGGAGAAAAACTGTTTTTT. The rearrangement links TRBV5-1 to TRBJ1-4; 10 nucleotides agree with TRBD1. The CDR3 length is 16 residues. The germline V gene encodes CDR1 SGHRS and CDR2 YFSETQ. Unmatched junction bases numbered 10, after V lost 3 bases and J lost 8 bases.

The chain carries TRBV4-2 and TRBJ2-7; D may be TRBD2 (5 bases). V was shortened by 0 bases and J by 3 bases, with 12 bases between the two germline ends. There are 15 residues in the CDR3. Looked up from germline, CDR1 is LGHNA and CDR2 is YNFKEQ. CDR3 loop: CASSQELRTRYEQYF. CDR3 DNA: TGTGCCAGCAGCCAAGAACTCAGGACTCGCTACGAGCAGTACTTC.

CDR3 sequence: CAISESEDNEQFF. Written as DNA, the CDR3 is TGTGCCATCAGTGAGTCGGAGGACAATGAGCAGTTCTTC. The chain carries TRBV10-3 and TRBJ2-1; maybe TRBD2 (5 bases). CDR3 size: 13 residues. Germline V gene lookup returns CDR1 ENHRY and CDR2 SYGVKD. V was shortened by 0 bases and J by 5 bases, with 5 bases between the two germline ends.

This chain joins TRBV14 and TRBJ1-2; D gene unclear. The CDR3 consists of 14 residues. V lost 0 bases and J lost 2, with 7 bases in between. In germline, CDR1 is SGHDN, CDR2 FVKESK. The CDR3 DNA reads as TGTGCCAGCAGCCAAGAGAGGCAGAACTATGGCTACACCTTC. It codes for CASSQERQNYGYTF.

This chain connects TRBV30 to TRBJ2-1; the match to TRBD2 covers 10 bases. The CDR3 runs to 14 residues. Germline V gene sequence: CDR1 GTSNPN, CDR2 SVGIG (reference sequence). V lost 5 bases, J lost 5 bases, and 6 bases stayed unmatched. The DNA of the CDR3 is TGTGCCTGGGGTAGCGGGAGGTGGGACAATGAGCAGTTCTTC. Amino acids: CAWGSGRWDNEQFF.